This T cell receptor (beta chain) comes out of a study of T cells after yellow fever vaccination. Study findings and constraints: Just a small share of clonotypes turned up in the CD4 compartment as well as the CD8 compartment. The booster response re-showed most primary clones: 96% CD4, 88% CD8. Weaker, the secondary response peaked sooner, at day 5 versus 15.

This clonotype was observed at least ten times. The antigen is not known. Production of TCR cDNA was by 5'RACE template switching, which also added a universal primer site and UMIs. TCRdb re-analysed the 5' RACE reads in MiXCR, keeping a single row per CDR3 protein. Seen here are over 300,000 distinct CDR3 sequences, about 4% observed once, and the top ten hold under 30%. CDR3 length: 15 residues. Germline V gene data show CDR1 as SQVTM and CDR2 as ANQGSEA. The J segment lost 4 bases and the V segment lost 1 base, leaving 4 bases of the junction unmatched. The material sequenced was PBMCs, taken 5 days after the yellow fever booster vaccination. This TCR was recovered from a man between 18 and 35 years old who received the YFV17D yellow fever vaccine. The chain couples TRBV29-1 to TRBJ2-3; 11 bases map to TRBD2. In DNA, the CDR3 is TGCAGCGTTGAAGGTAGCGGGGGGGCCCCAGATACGCAGTATTTT. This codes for CSVEGSGGAPDTQYF.